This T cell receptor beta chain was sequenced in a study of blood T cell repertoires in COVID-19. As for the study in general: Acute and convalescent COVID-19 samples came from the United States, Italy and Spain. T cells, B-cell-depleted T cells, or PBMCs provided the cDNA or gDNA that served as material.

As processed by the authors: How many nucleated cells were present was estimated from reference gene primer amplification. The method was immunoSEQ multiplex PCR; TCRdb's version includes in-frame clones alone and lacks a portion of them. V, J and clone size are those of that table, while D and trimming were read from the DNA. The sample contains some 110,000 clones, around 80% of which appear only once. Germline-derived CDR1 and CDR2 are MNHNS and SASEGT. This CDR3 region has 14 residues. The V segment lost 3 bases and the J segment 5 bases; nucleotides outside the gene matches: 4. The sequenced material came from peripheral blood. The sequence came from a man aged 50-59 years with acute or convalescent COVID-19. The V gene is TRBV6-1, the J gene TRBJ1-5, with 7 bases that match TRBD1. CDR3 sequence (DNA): TGTGCCAGCAGTGAGGGACAGATGCATCAGCCCCAGCATTTT. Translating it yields CASSEGQMHQPQHF.